The clone carrying this T cell receptor beta chain came up many times. Trimming at V came to 7 bases and at J to 1 base, leaving 7 bases not matched to a gene. Germline CDR1 KGHDR, CDR2 SFDVKD. The CDR3 spans 16 residues. Symptoms, serum thyroxine and TRAb, thyroid ultrasound, and orbital computed tomography formed the diagnostic basis. TCR beta CDR3 amplification used RNA transcripts. A first-round RT-PCR used HTBI primers, followed by a second-round multiplex PCR. From the multiplex PCR reads, TCRdb called clonotypes with MiXCR, one entry per CDR3 protein. Altogether under 400,000 distinct CDR3 sequences are present, roughly a sixth being singletons, with the ten largest covering approximately 13%. The sample is drawn from a study of Graves' ophthalmopathy and Graves' hyperthyroidism.

This clonotype originated in an adult man with Graves' ophthalmopathy. Sequences were obtained from peripheral blood. V and J are TRBV24-1 and TRBJ2-2; TRBD2 aligns across 8 bases. In DNA, the CDR3 is TGTGCCACCAGCGCAACCGGGACTAGGAACACCGGGGAGCTGTTTTTT. This encodes CATSATGTRNTGELFF.